The present T cell receptor beta chain was sequenced within a study of blood T cell repertoires in COVID-19. This clone was detected only a few times. Trimming pared 4 bases from V and 4 bases from J, leaving 12 bases between. The CDR3 extends over 14 amino acids. Germline CDR1 SGHTS, CDR2 YDEGEE. Sequencing was performed with immunoSEQ multiplex PCR; in TCRdb, only in-frame clones are kept and a portion is missing. Of more than 400,000 clones listed, roughly 87% are singletons. The specimen was PBMCs or T cells enriched from blood (not recorded which). The V and J genes are TRBV5-8 and TRBJ1-5, with D unresolved. The clonotype originates from a woman aged 18-29 years who had recovered from COVID-19. CDR3 loop: CASSPLINNQPQHF. The CDR3 bases are TGTGCCAGCAGCCCGCTAATAAATAATCAGCCCCAGCATTTT.